This T cell receptor beta chain is drawn from a study of blood T cell repertoires in COVID-19. As for the study in general: Sites in the United States, Italy and Spain provided acute and convalescent COVID-19 samples. PBMCs, B-cell-depleted T cells, or T cells provided the cDNA or gDNA that made up the material.

V lost 7 bases and J lost 8; bases outside the gene matches: 9. Germline CDR1 SEHNR, CDR2 FQNEAQ (reference sequence). This CDR3 has 14 residues. This clone was detected only once. Per the study methods: Cell counts per sample came from amplifying reference gene primers. Data came from immunoSEQ multiplex PCR; TCRdb stores just in-frame clones and leaves some out. The DNA gave D and trimming, while V, J and clone size come from that table. The table has roughly 300,000 clones, around 92% seen once; the top ten hold under 6.5%. The sequenced sample was peripheral blood. The sequence derives from a man younger than 30 who had recovered from COVID-19. The chain joins TRBV7-9 to TRBJ2-1; the match to TRBD2 covers 9 bases. This CDR3 is CASTERGALDEQFF. The CDR3 region has the DNA TGTGCCAGCACGGAGCGGGGGGCATTGGATGAGCAGTTCTTC.